These T cell receptor beta chains were read from a single sample in a study of identical twins' blood T cells. TCRdb reanalysed the 5' RACE reads using MiXCR and keeps one entry per CDR3 protein. Among about 370,000 distinct CDR3 sequences listed, over 25% were seen once. The sample taken for sequencing was PBMCs. These receptor sequences come from a woman aged 18-50 years in good health. Both conserved end residues are part of each CDR3.

J: TRBJ2-3; V: TRBV19; CDR3: CASSISADTQYF
J: TRBJ1-4; V: TRBV20-1; CDR3: CSARDNPNYPNEKLFF
J: TRBJ1-2; V: TRBV29-1; CDR3: CSVVGGAVNGYTF
J: TRBJ2-1; V: TRBV29-1; CDR3: CSVVGRAYNEQFF
J: TRBJ2-3; V: TRBV4-2; CDR3: CASSRGVTSGGSTDTQYF
J: TRBJ1-2; V: TRBV10-3; CDR3: CATEDGNYGYTF
J: TRBJ2-3; V: TRBV20-1; CDR3: CSANGGVDTQYF
J: TRBJ2-1; V: TRBV12-5; CDR3: CASGSTNEQFF
J: TRBJ1-6; V: TRBV6-1; CDR3: CASGAGGYNSPLHF
J: TRBJ2-3; V: TRBV20-1; CDR3: CSAGGASTDTQYF
J: TRBJ1-1; V: TRBV29-1; CDR3: CSATGIRNAAAANTEAFF
J: TRBJ2-2; V: TRBV9; CDR3: CASSVETGTGELFF
J: TRBJ2-1; V: TRBV5-1; CDR3: CASSLATPGDNERFF
J: TRBJ2-2; V: TRBV6-1; CDR3: CAIQGARELFF
J: TRBJ2-4; V: TRBV20-1; CDR3: CSARDRLAGWNIQYF
J: TRBJ2-2; V: TRBV4-3; CDR3: CASSLGQMNTGELFF
J: TRBJ1-1; V: TRBV2; CDR3: CASSEEVNTEAFF
J: TRBJ2-3; V: TRBV7-9; CDR3: CASSITGTSAADTQYF
J: TRBJ2-3; V: TRBV2; CDR3: CASTADWGGITDTQYF
J: TRBJ2-1; V: TRBV12-3/TRBV12-4; CDR3: CAISLGLSVEQFF
J: TRBJ2-7; V: TRBV7-9; CDR3: CASSPESSEQYF
J: TRBJ2-2; V: TRBV14; CDR3: CASSQVAGGHTGELFF
J: TRBJ1-1; V: TRBV19; CDR3: CASSRVTGGENRYEAFF
J: TRBJ1-4; V: TRBV7-8; CDR3: CASSSNGEKLFF
J: TRBJ1-1; V: TRBV29-1; CDR3: CSARVGVLGTEAFF
J: TRBJ1-2; V: TRBV19; CDR3: CATNPQGYYGYTF
J: TRBJ1-1; V: TRBV7-3; CDR3: CASSLGPWNTEAFF
J: TRBJ2-7; V: TRBV19; CDR3: CASSIEDGYYEQYF
J: TRBJ1-3; V: TRBV5-1; CDR3: CASSLGTLTGNTIYF
J: TRBJ1-6; V: TRBV5-6; CDR3: CASSLSLLNSPLHF
J: TRBJ1-2; V: TRBV20-1; CDR3: CSAIRDYGYTF
J: TRBJ2-3; V: TRBV3-1; CDR3: CASSQEGRRVYF
J: TRBJ1-1; V: TRBV11-2; CDR3: CASRTVQNTEAFF
J: TRBJ1-4; V: TRBV27; CDR3: CASSSTTWYLGAGEKLFF
J: TRBJ1-1; V: TRBV3-1; CDR3: CASSRQGVRWNTEAFF
J: TRBJ2-3; V: TRBV20-1; CDR3: CSARDYRGTTDTQYF
J: TRBJ2-1; V: TRBV4-3; CDR3: CASSGGGYYNEQFF
J: TRBJ1-1; V: TRBV5-6; CDR3: CASSFGIANTEAFF
J: TRBJ1-2; V: TRBV20-1; CDR3: CSARDQRAYGYTF
J: TRBJ2-3; V: TRBV5-6; CDR3: CASSVGGAHTDTQYF
J: TRBJ1-1; V: TRBV20-1; CDR3: CSAHTAAEMNTEAFF
J: TRBJ1-2; V: TRBV29-1; CDR3: CSVEGTSYGYTF
J: TRBJ2-2; V: TRBV11-2; CDR3: CASRRLAGPGELFF
J: TRBJ2-7; V: TRBV5-1; CDR3: CASSSQGVEQYF